The 22 T cell receptor beta chains presented below share a single source sample, sequenced in a study of T-cell memory formation after mild COVID-19. TCRdb fed the 5' RACE reads into MiXCR, producing one record per CDR3 protein. The table includes some 100,000 distinct CDR3 sequences, over 8.5% detected once. Specimen: PBMCs or a T cell subset sorted from them (not recorded which). These TCRs come from a man in his late teens or twenties who had mild COVID-19 (a few samples of this study predate the infection). Cell type and time point are not known.

The CDR3: CASRTTTGANTEAFF. The DNA for the CDR3 is TGCGCCAGCAGGACTACGACAGGAGCGAACACTGAAGCTTTCTTT. This chain links TRBV4-1 with TRBJ1-1; D is perhaps TRBD1 (6 bases). The CDR3 spans 15 residues. Per germline, CDR1 MGHRA and CDR2 YSYEKL. Trimming took 6 bases from V and 1 from J, leaving 15 bases between them.

The chain uses TRBV6-5 and TRBJ1-2, with D uncertain. V was trimmed by 5 bases and J by 2 bases, leaving 6 bases between them. CDR3 length: 12 amino acids. Germline CDR1 and CDR2: MNHEY and SVGAGI. The CDR3 DNA follows: TGTGCCAGCAGTCACAGCAACTATGGCTACACCTTC. It translates to CASSHSNYGYTF.

This clonotype turned up a few times. The J gene is TRBJ2-7, the V gene TRBV11-2; D unclear. The CDR3 consists of 12 residues. Germline V gene data show CDR1 as SGHAT and CDR2 as FQNNGV. Trimming left V 5 bases short and J 1 base short, with 6 bases between. CDR3 region: CASSGLSYEQYF. DNA for the CDR3: TGTGCCAGCAGCGGGCTGTCCTACGAGCAGTACTTC.

This clonotype appeared a few times. This chain joins TRBV10-2 and TRBJ2-7, with D perhaps TRBD2 (5 bases). This CDR3 has 14 amino acids. The germline gives CDR1 WSHSY, CDR2 SAAADI. Trimming shortened V by 6 bases and J by 2 bases, and 14 bases separated the two germline ends. CDR3 bases: TGCGCCAGCAGGAGCCGGGATACTACCTACGAGCAGTACTTC. Translation: CASRSRDTTYEQYF.

V gene TRBV7-9 combines with J gene TRBJ1-1; D is unclear. This CDR3 spans 13 amino acids. The germline V gene encodes CDR1 SEHNR and CDR2 FQNEAQ (reference sequence). The ends were cut back, 5 bases at V and 0 bases at J, with 7 bases in the middle. The CDR3 DNA reads as TGTGCCAGCAGCGCCGGACTGAACACTGAAGCTTTCTTT. It is translated as CASSAGLNTEAFF.

This clonotype was counted between two and nine times. This rearrangement joins TRBV11-2 to TRBJ2-3; D is possibly TRBD1 (5 bases). This CDR3 spans 17 amino acids. Germline CDR1 is SGHAT and CDR2 is FQNNGV. Trimming removed 5 bases from V and 0 bases from J, with 18 bases in between. CDR3 nucleotides: TGTGCCAGCAGCCCCTTCCTATCGACAGCTAGCACAGATACGCAGTATTTT. It encodes CASSPFLSTASTDTQYF.

This clonotype was counted only a few times. This sequence joins TRBV12-3 or TRBV12-4 and TRBJ2-2; TRBD1 matches 8 bases. V dropped 5 bases and J dropped 9; count of bases not matched to a gene: 5. The CDR3 runs to 13 residues. The CDR3 DNA sequence: TGTGCCAGCAGTCCCAGGGGGCCTTGGGAGCTGTTTTTT. It translates to CASSPRGPWELFF.

The chain is built from TRBV12-3 or TRBV12-4 and TRBJ1-1; D call uncertain. This CDR3 has 11 residues. V lost 3 bases to trimming and J lost 11 bases, with 10 bases between them. The CDR3 nucleotides are TGTGCCAGCAGTTTTAGTGGGCTCGCTTTCTTT. Translating gives CASSFSGLAFF.

The CDR3 DNA reads as TGTGCCAGCAGCTTTGCACAAGAGACCCAGTACTTC. Translation: CASSFAQETQYF. The chain couples TRBV7-2 to TRBJ2-5; D gene ambiguous. Trimming shortened V by 3 bases and J by 2 bases, and 4 bases separated the two germline ends. CDR3 length equals 12 residues. Germline V gene data show CDR1 as SGHTA and CDR2 as FQGNSA. The variable domain in full, with the rest retrieved from reference TRBV7-2 and TRBJ2-5, is GAGVSQSPSNKVTEKGKDVELRCDPISGHTALYWYRQSLGQGLEFLIYFQGNSAPDKSGLPSDRFSAERTGGSVSTLTIQRTQQEDSAVYLCASSFAQETQYFGPGTRLLVL.

The genes are TRBV27 and TRBJ2-1; 7 nucleotides match TRBD1. The ends lost 3 bases at V and 6 bases at J; junction bases unmatched: 11. The germline CDR1 and CDR2 sequences are MNHEY and SMNVEV (reference sequence). This CDR3 region has 16 residues. The CDR3 nucleotides are TGTGCCAGCAGTTTTTTAGACAGGGTCGGACTCAATGAGCAGTTCTTC. Translation: CASSFLDRVGLNEQFF.

The rearrangement uses TRBV12-3 or TRBV12-4 and TRBJ1-6; D is possibly TRBD1 (5 bases). This CDR3 contains 14 residues. The V end lost 6 bases, the J end lost 7 bases, and 13 bases lay between the germline ends. CDR3 DNA sequence: TGTGCCAGCAGGAGAGGACAATTAAATTCACCCCTCCACTTT. Amino acids: CASRRGQLNSPLHF.

This clonotype has a count of ten or more. The DNA of the CDR3 is TGTGCCACCAGCAGAGATGAAGGGAGAGTCACAGATACGCAGTATTTT. It codes for CATSRDEGRVTDTQYF. The genes are TRBV15 and TRBJ2-3; D may be TRBD2 (5 bases). The CDR3 contains 16 residues. The germline gives CDR1 LNHNV, CDR2 YYDKDF (reference sequence). Trimming left V 0 bases short and J 2 bases short, with 12 bases between.

This clonotype appeared a few times. This chain links TRBV24-1 with TRBJ2-5, with D possibly matching TRBD1 (6 bases). CDR1 and CDR2 (germline): KGHDR, SFDVKD. The CDR3 extends over 16 amino acids. V was trimmed by 0 bases and J by 2 bases, leaving 12 bases between them. The DNA for the CDR3 is TGTGCCACCAGTGATTTGTCAGGGGATAAGCAAGAGACCCAGTACTTC. Encoded protein: CATSDLSGDKQETQYF.

The rearrangement joins TRBV5-1 to TRBJ2-5; D gene ambiguous. The CDR3 spans 15 residues. CDR1 and CDR2 from the germline V gene are SGHRS and YFSETQ. Trimming removed 3 bases from V and 4 bases from J, with 16 bases in between. The CDR3 loop is CASSSETARRETQYF. The CDR3 DNA reads as TGCGCCAGCAGCTCTGAGACGGCGAGGCGAGAGACCCAGTACTTC.

This clonotype appeared a few times. The J gene is TRBJ2-3, the V gene TRBV12-3 or TRBV12-4, with 12 bases fitting TRBD2. There are 16 residues in the CDR3. The V segment lost 5 bases and the J segment 3 bases; nucleotides outside the gene matches: 6. CDR3 amino acids: CASSPPSGGATDTQYF. The CDR3 region has the DNA TGTGCCAGCAGTCCTCCTAGCGGGGGGGCGACAGATACGCAGTATTTT.

This clonotype was counted a few times. The chain employs TRBV12-3 or TRBV12-4 and TRBJ1-2; no definite D call. Trimming took 0 bases from V and 0 from J, leaving 8 bases between them. The CDR3 length is 15 residues. The CDR3 nucleotides are TGTGCCAGCAGTTTAGCTCAGGCCACTAACTATGGCTACACCTTC. Amino acid sequence: CASSLAQATNYGYTF.

V usage is TRBV5-1 and J usage is TRBJ2-7; D is perhaps TRBD1 (5 bases). The ends were cut back, 0 bases at V and 7 bases at J, with 17 bases in the middle. Germline V lookup: CDR1 SGHRS, CDR2 YFSETQ. The CDR3 covers 15 residues. The CDR3 protein is CASSLGAGSAGEQYF. In DNA, the CDR3 is TGCGCCAGCAGCTTGGGAGCCGGCTCCGCAGGGGAGCAGTACTTC.

This clonotype was detected ten times or more. This chain joins TRBV12-3 or TRBV12-4 and TRBJ1-1; the D is unclear. The CDR3 has 17 amino acids. V was clipped by 2 bases and J by 5 bases, with 21 bases between them. CDR3 nucleotides: TGTGCCAGCAGTTTAACCCCGTCACCGACGTTTTGGACTGAAGCTTTCTTT. Translation gives CASSLTPSPTFWTEAFF.

The chain joins TRBV28 to TRBJ2-7, with D hard to call. Germline V gene sequence: CDR1 MDHEN, CDR2 SYDVKM. Trimming took 6 bases from V and 2 from J, leaving 11 bases between them. There are 13 residues in the CDR3. The CDR3 loop reads CASSLGLAYEQYV. CDR3 coding DNA: TGTGCCAGCAGCCTGGGCTTGGCCTACGAGCAGTACGTC.

There are a few counts of this clonotype. The chain uses TRBV3-1 and TRBJ2-6; 8 bases fit TRBD1. The junction had 12 bases not matched to a gene; V was cut back by 1 base and J by 4 bases. Germline values: CDR1 LGHDT, CDR2 YNNKEL (reference sequence). The CDR3 is made up of 19 amino acids. The CDR3 spells CASSQVSGTGRSGANVLTF. In nucleotides, the CDR3 is TGTGCCAGCAGCCAAGTATCCGGGACAGGAAGATCCGGGGCCAACGTCCTGACTTTC.

The V and J genes are TRBV7-8 and TRBJ2-7; possibly TRBD1 for D (6 bases). Germline lookup yields CDR1 SGHVS and CDR2 FQNEAQ. CDR3 length equals 13 residues. Trimming cost V 5 bases and J 5 bases, with 13 bases left between them. The CDR3 DNA is TGTGCCAGCAGCCGCCGGGACACCCACGAGCAGTACTTC. Amino acid sequence: CASSRRDTHEQYF.

This clonotype was found a few times. The chain joins TRBV13 to TRBJ2-1; D ambiguous. This CDR3 is 16 amino acids long. Germline CDR1 is PRHDT and CDR2 is FYEKMQ (reference sequence). Trimming stripped 5 bases from V and 7 bases from J, with 21 bases between. The CDR3 loop reads CASSPVGALDRNEQFF. CDR3 DNA sequence: TGTGCCAGCAGCCCAGTCGGAGCGCTGGATCGGAATGAGCAGTTCTTC.